The source of this T cell receptor beta chain is a study of OX40 agonist ivuxolimab in advanced cancers. Looking at the study overall: Hepatocellular carcinoma, melanoma, renal cell or head and neck cancer was diagnosed in the dose-escalation patients. Those enrolled were approximately 87% male, with a mean age of roughly 62 years and ages from roughly 20 to 85.

Clones were sequenced by immunoSEQ multiplex PCR, and TCRdb holds only the in-frame ones, with some missing. This sample has about 54,000 clones, with 91% found just once. Study results and limitations: Some patients who did not respond also had low normalized T-cell clonal expansion.

Details on this clone: Its antigen is as yet unknown.

CDR1 is SGHVS and CDR2 is FNYEAQ in the germline V gene. With 7 bases removed from V and 6 bases from J, the gap between germline ends came to 27 bases. The CDR3 loop spans 17 amino acids. This chain uses TRBV7-6 with TRBJ2-5; D is possibly TRBD1 or TRBD2 (6 bases each). The sequenced sample was CD4+ or CD8+ T cells sorted from blood, obtained in a trial of the OX40 agonist ivuxolimab. The clonotype originates from an adult with an advanced solid tumor such as melanoma, head and neck, liver or kidney cancer. The CDR3 DNA reads TGTGCCAGCACCCGCCCGGGGGCCGGGGGCTTCGGAAAGACCCAGTACTTC. It codes for CASTRPGAGGFGKTQYF. Complete variable domain (other parts from reference TRBV7-6 and TRBJ2-5): GAGVSQSPRYKVTKRGQDVALRCDPISGHVSLYWYRQALGQGPEFLTYFNYEAQQDKSGLPNDRFSAERPEGSISTLTIQRTEQRDSAMYRCASTRPGAGGFGKTQYFGPGTRLLVL.